A single sample is the source of the 17 T cell receptor beta chains below, sequenced in a study of T cell responses to AZD1222 COVID-19 vaccine (dated by TCRdb to about 2021). Preparation of the library involved the immunoSEQ multiplex PCR assay. In its TCRdb copy, this immuneACCESS table keeps in-frame sequences only and misses some clones. Where compared with another copy, unresolved V genes explain less than half of these, and the others have no known cause. In all, the sample holds 180,000 or so clones, and approximately 93% of those were seen once. The ten largest clones add up to 1.7% of the sample. The time point label on this specimen signifies: about 28 days (+/-7) after the second vaccine dose. Sequenced here: peripheral blood, sampled 28 days after the second AZD1222 dose. These TCRs come from an adult who received the AZD1222 COVID-19 vaccine.

The chain links TRBV5-8 to TRBJ2-6; D uncertain. Trimming took off 0 bases at V and 11 bases at J, with 0 bases between the two ends. The V gene's germline CDR1 is SGHTS and CDR2 YDEGEE. This CDR3 has 10 residues. CDR3 bases: TGTGCCAGCAGCTTGGACGTCCTGACTTTC. Translation: CASSLDVLTF. Based on the CDR3 plus reference TRBV5-8 and TRBJ2-6, the full variable domain is EAGVTQSPTHLIKTRGQQATLRCSPISGHTSVYWYQQALGLGLQFLLWYDEGEERNRGNFPPRFSGRQFPNYSSELNVNALELEDSALYLCASSLDVLTFGAGSRLTVL.

The chain uses TRBV11-2 and TRBJ2-3; TRBD2 matches 11 bases. CDR3 length equals 19 residues. CDR1 is SGHAT and CDR2 is FQNNGV in the germline V gene. V gave up 1 base and J gave up 0 bases; unmatched junction bases: 9. As DNA, the CDR3 is TGTGCCAGCAGCTTAGGAAGGGGGGGACTAGCGGACAGCACAGATACGCAGTATTTT. This codes for CASSLGRGGLADSTDTQYF.

The J gene is TRBJ2-2, the V gene TRBV7-2; D not resolved. The CDR3 contains 11 residues. Looked up from germline, CDR1 is SGHTA and CDR2 is FQGNSA. The V gene lost 5 bases and the J gene lost 8 bases, with 6 bases spanning the gap. The CDR3 loop is CASSRRGELFF. The CDR3 DNA reads as TGTGCCAGCAGCCGACGGGGGGAGCTGTTTTTT.

This clone was detected a few times. This rearrangement joins TRBV11-2 to TRBJ2-7; the D is unclear. This CDR3 has 13 amino acids. The V end was cut by 8 bases, the J end by 2 bases, with 13 bases between. Germline CDR1 is SGHAT and CDR2 is FQNNGV. The CDR3 protein is CASSLGLTYEQYF. CDR3 coding DNA: TGTGCCAGCTCCCTCGGCCTTACCTACGAGCAGTACTTC.

The J gene is TRBJ1-1, the V gene TRBV30; D ambiguous. V lost 4 bases to trimming and J lost 4 bases, with 7 bases between them. Germline V lookup: CDR1 GTSNPN, CDR2 SVGIG (reference sequence). This CDR3 contains 11 residues. The CDR3 DNA is TGTGCCTGGACACCGTTCACTGAAGCTTTCTTT. Residues: CAWTPFTEAFF.

In its sample, this clone was seen once. The chain uses TRBV11-1 and TRBJ2-3; either TRBD1 or TRBD2 may fit D (5 bases each). Trimming stripped 8 bases from V and 4 bases from J, with 16 bases between. In germline, CDR1 is SGHAT, CDR2 FQDESV (reference sequence). The CDR3 has 14 amino acids. CDR3: CASARDPRPDTQYF. The CDR3 region has the DNA TGTGCCAGCGCCCGGGACCCCCGACCAGATACGCAGTATTTT.

This clone was observed at least ten times. The chain combines TRBV7-9 with TRBJ1-2, with D perhaps TRBD1 (5 bases). The V end was cut by 7 bases, the J end by 8 bases, with 20 bases between. Germline-derived CDR1 and CDR2 are SEHNR and FQNEAQ (reference sequence). The CDR3 is 14 amino acids. DNA for the CDR3: TGTGCCAGCACCCCAAGAGGGGCAGGGCGCGGCTACACCTTC. This codes for CASTPRGAGRGYTF. Drawing the rest from reference TRBV7-9 and TRBJ1-2, the complete variable domain is DTGVSQNPRHKITKRGQNVTFRCDPISEHNRLYWYRQTLGQGPEFLTYFQNEAQLEKSRLLSDRFSAERPKGSFSTLEIQRTEQGDSAMYLCASTPRGAGRGYTFGSGTRLTVV.

The gene calls are TRBV4-1 and TRBJ2-3; 8 bases are shared with TRBD2. Germline loops: CDR1 MGHRA, CDR2 YSYEKL. After removal of 1 base from V and 1 base from J, the junction contained 16 bases not matched to a gene. The CDR3 loop spans 20 amino acids. The CDR3 region is CASSQVIGVAGRGGTDTQYF. The CDR3 coding sequence is TGCGCCAGCAGCCAAGTGATCGGGGTAGCGGGAAGGGGAGGCACAGATACGCAGTATTTT.

The CDR3 nucleotides are TGTGCCAGCTCACGGGACAGCAATTCACCCCTCCACTTT. Protein: CASSRDSNSPLHF. V and J are TRBV18 and TRBJ1-6; 7 bases map to TRBD1. V lost 4 bases to trimming and J lost 7 bases; unmatched junction nucleotides: 1. The germline gives CDR1 KGHSH, CDR2 LQKENI. This CDR3 has 13 residues.

The chain joins TRBV7-9 to TRBJ1-1; 10 bases agree with TRBD1. The CDR3 runs 13 residues. V was pared by 5 bases and J by 5 bases, with 2 bases of the junction left unmatched. Germline V lookup: CDR1 SEHNR, CDR2 FQNEAQ (reference sequence). The chain's CDR3 is CASSKDRGTEAFF. Here the CDR3 DNA reads TGTGCCAGCAGCAAGGACAGGGGGACTGAAGCTTTCTTT.

The chain recombines TRBV13 with TRBJ2-5; D gene uncertain. Trimming took 0 bases from V and 4 from J, leaving 6 bases between them. The germline V gene has CDR1 PRHDT and CDR2 FYEKMQ (reference sequence). This CDR3 is built from 13 residues. The CDR3 sequence: CASSLGGRETQYF. DNA for the CDR3: TGTGCCAGCAGCTTAGGAGGGCGAGAGACCCAGTACTTC.

J is TRBJ2-3 and V is TRBV18; D might be TRBD1 (6 bases). V was trimmed by 4 bases and J by 5 bases, leaving 10 bases between them. Germline V CDR1 and CDR2: KGHSH, LQKENI. The CDR3 sequence is 13 residues long. The CDR3 bases are TGTGCCAGCTCACGCCGGACAGAAGATACGCAGTATTTT. Its translation: CASSRRTEDTQYF.

The chain links TRBV4-1 to TRBJ1-1, with TRBD1 as a possible D gene (5 bases). This CDR3 comprises 15 residues. The V and J ends lost 1 base and 6 bases respectively, with 15 bases between them. The germline gives CDR1 MGHRA, CDR2 YSYEKL. Here the CDR3 DNA reads TGCGCCAGCAGCCAAGCAGACTCAGGGTCTCCTGAAGCTTTCTTT. Translated, it gives CASSQADSGSPEAFF.

The genes are TRBV29-1 and TRBJ1-1; 7 bases align to TRBD1. Germline assignment: CDR1 SQVTM and CDR2 ANQGSEA. The CDR3 totals 13 residues. Trimming at V came to 6 bases and at J to 3 bases, leaving 7 bases not matched to a gene. CDR3 residues: CSVSSTGHTEAFF. The CDR3 coding sequence is TGCAGCGTCTCATCGACAGGGCACACTGAAGCTTTCTTT.

V and J are TRBV3-1 (or the pseudogene TRBV3-2) and TRBJ2-3; either TRBD1 or TRBD2 may fit D (6 bases each). CDR1 and CDR2 from the germline V gene are LGHDT and YNNKEL (reference sequence). With 0 bases removed from V and 1 base from J, the gap between germline ends came to 17 bases. This CDR3 contains 18 residues. The CDR3 sequence is CASSQESAWGARTDTQYF. CDR3 DNA sequence: TGTGCCAGCAGCCAAGAATCCGCTTGGGGGGCGCGCACAGATACGCAGTATTTT.

A word on this clone: The same CDR3 also results from other DNA sequences found in this sample. The chain uses TRBV18 and TRBJ1-2, with 8 bases that match TRBD1. The CDR3 sequence is 13 residues long. In germline, CDR1 is KGHSH, CDR2 LQKENI. V lost 2 bases and J lost 4; bases outside the gene matches: 0. The CDR3 here is CASSPDRGYGYTF. The CDR3, as DNA: TGTGCCAGCTCACCAGACAGGGGCTATGGCTACACCTTC.

The CDR3 DNA is TGTGCCACCGGCGGACAATTAGACACAGATACGCAGTATTTT. Its translation: CATGGQLDTDTQYF. This sequence joins TRBV24-1 and TRBJ2-3, with D possibly TRBD1 on 5 matching bases. CDR1 and CDR2 (germline): KGHDR, SFDVKD. V lost 9 bases and J 2 bases, leaving 14 bases between the germline ends. This CDR3 contains 14 residues.